This TCR beta chain was retrieved from a study of T cell responses to AZD1222 COVID-19 vaccine. General observations from the study: At study baseline, merely a handful of AZD1222 recipients were seropositive. Only after the peak T cell response were repertoires sampled.

Data came from immunoSEQ multiplex PCR; TCRdb stores just in-frame clones and leaves some out. The table has around 97,000 clones, 91% seen once. V dropped 4 bases and J dropped 0 bases, with 5 bases sitting between them. This CDR3 has 12 residues. Germline CDR1 is SGHRS and CDR2 is YFSETQ. A word on this clone: Antigen specificity is unknown. Other DNA sequences within the sample encode an identical CDR3.

The chain couples TRBV5-1 to TRBJ2-7; no definite D call. The sample was peripheral blood, taken on day 0 of AZD1222 vaccination. The sequence derives from an adult in good health. The CDR3 DNA is TGCGCCAGCAGCGGGGACTCCTACGAGCAGTACTTC. Translated, it gives CASSGDSYEQYF.